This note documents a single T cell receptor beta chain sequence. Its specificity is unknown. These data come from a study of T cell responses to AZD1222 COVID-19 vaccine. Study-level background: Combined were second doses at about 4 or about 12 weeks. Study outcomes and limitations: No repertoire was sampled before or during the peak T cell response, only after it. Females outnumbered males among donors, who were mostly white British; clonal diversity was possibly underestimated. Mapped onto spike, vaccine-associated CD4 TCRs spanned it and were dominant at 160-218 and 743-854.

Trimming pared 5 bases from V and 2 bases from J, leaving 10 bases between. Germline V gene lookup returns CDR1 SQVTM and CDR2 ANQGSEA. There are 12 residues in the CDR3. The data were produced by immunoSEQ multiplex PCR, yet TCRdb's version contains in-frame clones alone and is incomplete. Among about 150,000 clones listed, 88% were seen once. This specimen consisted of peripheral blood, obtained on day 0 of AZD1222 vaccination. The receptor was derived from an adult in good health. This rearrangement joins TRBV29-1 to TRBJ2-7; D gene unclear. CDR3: CSVCGSTYEQYF. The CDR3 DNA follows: TGCAGCGTTTGTGGCAGCACCTACGAGCAGTACTTC.